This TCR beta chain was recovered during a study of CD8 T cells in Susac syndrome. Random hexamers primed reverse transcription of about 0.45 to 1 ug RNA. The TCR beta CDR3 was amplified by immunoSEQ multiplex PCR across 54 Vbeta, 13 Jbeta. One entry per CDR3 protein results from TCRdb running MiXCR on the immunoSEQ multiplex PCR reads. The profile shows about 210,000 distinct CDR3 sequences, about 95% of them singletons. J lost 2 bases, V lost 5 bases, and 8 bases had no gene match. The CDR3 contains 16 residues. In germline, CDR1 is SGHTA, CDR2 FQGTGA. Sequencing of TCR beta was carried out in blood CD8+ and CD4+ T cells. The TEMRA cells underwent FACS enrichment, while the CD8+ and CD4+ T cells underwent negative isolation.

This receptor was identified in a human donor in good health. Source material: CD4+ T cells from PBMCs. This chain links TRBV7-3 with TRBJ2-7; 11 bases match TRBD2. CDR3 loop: CASSNPSSGRPYEQYV. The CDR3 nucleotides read TGTGCCAGCAGCAATCCCTCTAGCGGGAGGCCCTACGAGCAGTACGTC.